This T cell receptor beta chain emerged from a study of blood T cell repertoires in COVID-19. On the study more broadly: Specimens from acute and convalescent COVID-19 originated in the United States, Italy and Spain.

Trimming shortened V by 5 bases and J by 10 bases, and 15 bases separated the two germline ends. This CDR3 is 12 amino acids long. Sequencing was performed with immunoSEQ multiplex PCR; in TCRdb, only in-frame clones are kept and a portion is missing. The repertoire includes 200,000 to 250,000 clones, about 86% of them detected once, and just under 9% sits in the top ten. Sequencing was performed on PBMCs or T cells enriched from blood (not recorded which). This TCR was recovered from a woman in her fifties or sixties with acute COVID-19. The chain combines TRBV12-3 or TRBV12-4 with TRBJ2-7, with D tentatively TRBD1 (5 bases). DNA of the CDR3: TGTGCCAGCAGTGTTGACAGAATCCTACAGTACTTC. It encodes CASSVDRILQYF.